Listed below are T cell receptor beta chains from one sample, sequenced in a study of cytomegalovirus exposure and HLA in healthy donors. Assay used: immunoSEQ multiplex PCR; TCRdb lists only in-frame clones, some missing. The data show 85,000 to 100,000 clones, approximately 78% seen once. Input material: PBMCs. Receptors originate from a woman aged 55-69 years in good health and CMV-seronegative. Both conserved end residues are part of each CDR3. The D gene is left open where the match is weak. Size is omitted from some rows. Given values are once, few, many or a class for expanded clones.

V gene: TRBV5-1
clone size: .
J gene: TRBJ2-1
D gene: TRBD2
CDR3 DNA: TGCGCCAGCAGACAACTAGCGGAGGGGTACAATGAGCAGTTCTTC
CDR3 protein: CASRQLAEGYNEQFF

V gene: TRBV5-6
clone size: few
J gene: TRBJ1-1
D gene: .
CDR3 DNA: TGTGCCAGCAGCTTGGGAGAGGGCGCCACTGAAGCTTTCTTT
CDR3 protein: CASSLGEGATEAFF

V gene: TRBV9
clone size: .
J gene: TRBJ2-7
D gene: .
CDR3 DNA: TGTGCCAGCAGCGTAGGACAGAACGAGCAGTACTTC
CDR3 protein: CASSVGQNEQYF

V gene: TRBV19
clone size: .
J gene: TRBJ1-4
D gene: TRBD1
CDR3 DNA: TGTGCCAGTAGTATAGTAGGGGGCCATAATGAAAAACTGTTTTTT
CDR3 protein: CASSIVGGHNEKLFF

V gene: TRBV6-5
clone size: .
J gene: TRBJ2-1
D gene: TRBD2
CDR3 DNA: TGTGCCAGCAGTTACTCGGATCGGCCGGGGGGCAATGAGCAGTTCTTC
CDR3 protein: CASSYSDRPGGNEQFF

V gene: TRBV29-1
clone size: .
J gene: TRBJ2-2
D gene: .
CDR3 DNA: TGCAGCGTAATACCAGGGGCGGGCGGGGAGCTGTTTTTT
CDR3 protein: CSVIPGAGGELFF

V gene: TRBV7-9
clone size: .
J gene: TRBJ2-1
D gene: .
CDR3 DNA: TGTGCCAGCAGCTTTTCCGGACTGGCTACGGATGAGCAGTTCTTC
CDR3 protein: CASSFSGLATDEQFF

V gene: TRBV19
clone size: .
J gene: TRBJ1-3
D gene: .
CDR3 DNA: TGTGCCAGCCGTTCCAACCGCCCAGACACCATATATTTT
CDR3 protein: CASRSNRPDTIYF

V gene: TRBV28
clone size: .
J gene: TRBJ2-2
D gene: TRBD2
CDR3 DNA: TGTGCCAGCAGTTCCCCCCCTGGGAGGGATCTGACCGGGGAGCTGTTTTTT
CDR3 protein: CASSSPPGRDLTGELFF

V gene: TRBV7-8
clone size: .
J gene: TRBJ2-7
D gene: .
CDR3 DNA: TGTGCCAGCAGCCGCTCGCAGATAGGAGGCTACGAGCAGTACTTC
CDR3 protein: CASSRSQIGGYEQYF

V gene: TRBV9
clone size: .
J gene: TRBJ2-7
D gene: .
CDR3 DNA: TGTGCCAGCAGCGTAGAAGGGGCAGGGGACGAGCAGTACTTC
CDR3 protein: CASSVEGAGDEQYF

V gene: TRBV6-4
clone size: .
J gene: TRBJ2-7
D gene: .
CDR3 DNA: TGTGCCAGCAGGGGTGCGGACTACGAGCAGTACTTC
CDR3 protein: CASRGADYEQYF

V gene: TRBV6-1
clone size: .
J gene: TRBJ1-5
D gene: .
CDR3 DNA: TGTGCCAGCAGTGATACGGGGTACCTCAATCAGCCCCAGCATTTT
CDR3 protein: CASSDTGYLNQPQHF

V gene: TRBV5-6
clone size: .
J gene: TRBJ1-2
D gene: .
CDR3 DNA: TGTGCCAGCAGCTTGGGGCAGGGTGCCTATGGCTACACCTTC
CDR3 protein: CASSLGQGAYGYTF

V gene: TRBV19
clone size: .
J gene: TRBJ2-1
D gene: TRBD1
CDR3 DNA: TGTGCCAGTAGTACCTCCGGGACAGCCTACAATGAGCAGTTCTTC
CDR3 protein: CASSTSGTAYNEQFF

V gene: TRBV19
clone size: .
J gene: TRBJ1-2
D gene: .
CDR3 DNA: TGTGCCAGTAGTATGGGCAGGAACACTAACTATGGCTACACCTTC
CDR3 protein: CASSMGRNTNYGYTF

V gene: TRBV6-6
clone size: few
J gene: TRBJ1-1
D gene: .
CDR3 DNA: TGTGCCAGCAGTTACAAGGGAGGGAACACTGAAGCTTTCTTT
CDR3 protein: CASSYKGGNTEAFF

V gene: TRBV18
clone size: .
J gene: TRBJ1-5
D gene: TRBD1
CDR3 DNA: TGTGCCAGCTCATCGACAGGGGCCAATCAGCCCCAGCATTTT
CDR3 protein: CASSSTGANQPQHF

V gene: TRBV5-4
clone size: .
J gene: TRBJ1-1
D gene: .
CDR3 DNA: TGTGCCAGCAGCTTGGCCCGGGCCTCGGGGACTGAAGCTTTCTTT
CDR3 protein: CASSLARASGTEAFF

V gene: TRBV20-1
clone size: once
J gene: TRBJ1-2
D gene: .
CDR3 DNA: TGCAGCAGTAGGGGCGAGAATGGCTACACCTTC
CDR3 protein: CSSRGENGYTF